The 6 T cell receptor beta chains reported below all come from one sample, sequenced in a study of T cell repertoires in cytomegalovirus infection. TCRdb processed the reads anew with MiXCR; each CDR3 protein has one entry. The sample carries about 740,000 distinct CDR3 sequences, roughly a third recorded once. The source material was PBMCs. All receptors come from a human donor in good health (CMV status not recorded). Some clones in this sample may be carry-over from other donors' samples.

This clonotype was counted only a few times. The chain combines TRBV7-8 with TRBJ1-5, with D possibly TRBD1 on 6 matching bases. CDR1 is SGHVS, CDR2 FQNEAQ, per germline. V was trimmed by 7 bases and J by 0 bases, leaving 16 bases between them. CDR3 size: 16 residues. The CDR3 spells CASTKSQGHSNQPQHF. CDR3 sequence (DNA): TGTGCCAGCACTAAATCGCAGGGACATAGCAATCAGCCCCAGCATTTT.

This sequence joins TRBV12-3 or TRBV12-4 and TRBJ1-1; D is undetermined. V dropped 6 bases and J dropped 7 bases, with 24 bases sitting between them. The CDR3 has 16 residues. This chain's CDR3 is CASRAVLGRLEGEAFF. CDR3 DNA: TGTGCCAGCAGGGCCGTTCTTGGGCGGCTCGAAGGTGAAGCTTTCTTT.

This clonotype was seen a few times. CDR3 residues: CASSQVLFGGGYTF. CDR3 coding DNA: TGTGCCAGCAGCCAAGTATTGTTCGGGGGTGGCTACACCTTC. The chain has TRBV14 and TRBJ1-2; maybe TRBD1 (5 bases). Germline V gene data show CDR1 as SGHDN and CDR2 as FVKESK. This CDR3 spans 14 amino acids. Trimming shortened V by 1 base and J by 7 bases, and 13 bases separated the two germline ends.

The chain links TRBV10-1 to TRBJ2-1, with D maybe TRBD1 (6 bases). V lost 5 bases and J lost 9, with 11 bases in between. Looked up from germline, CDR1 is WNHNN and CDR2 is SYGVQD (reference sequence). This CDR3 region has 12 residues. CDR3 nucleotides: TGCGCCAGCAGTACTCCAGGGGCTGAGCAGTTCTTC. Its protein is CASSTPGAEQFF.

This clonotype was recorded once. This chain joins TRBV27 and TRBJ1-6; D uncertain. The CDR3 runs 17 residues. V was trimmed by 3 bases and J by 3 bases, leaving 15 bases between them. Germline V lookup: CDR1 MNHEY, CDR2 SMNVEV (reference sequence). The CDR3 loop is CASSFRGPNFYNSPLHF. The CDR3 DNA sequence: TGTGCCAGCAGTTTCCGAGGACCGAACTTCTATAATTCACCCCTCCACTTT.

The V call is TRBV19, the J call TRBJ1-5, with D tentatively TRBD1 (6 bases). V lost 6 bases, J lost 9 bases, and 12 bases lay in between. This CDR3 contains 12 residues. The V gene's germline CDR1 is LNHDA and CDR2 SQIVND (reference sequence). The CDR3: CASRQGPTPQHF. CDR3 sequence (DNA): TGTGCCAGTAGACAGGGCCCTACGCCCCAGCATTTT.